Following are 4 T cell receptor beta chains from one sample sequenced in a study of blood T cell repertoires in COVID-19. Sequencing was performed with immunoSEQ multiplex PCR; in TCRdb, only in-frame clones are kept and a portion is missing. The top ten hold approximately 18% of the sample, which has approximately 170,000 clones, about 86% seen once. Sequencing used peripheral blood. The receptors here all came from a woman in her seventies who had recovered from COVID-19.

The rearrangement uses TRBV5-1 and TRBJ2-2; 7 bases line up with TRBD1. Germline V lookup: CDR1 SGHRS, CDR2 YFSETQ. This CDR3 contains 14 residues. Unmatched junction bases numbered 6, after V lost 4 bases and J lost 6 bases. The CDR3 region has the DNA TGCGCCAGCAGCCTGGGACAGATCGCCGGGGAGCTGTTTTTT. Translating it yields CASSLGQIAGELFF.

This chain joins TRBV12-5 and TRBJ1-2; D might be TRBD1 (6 bases). Per germline, CDR1 LGHNT and CDR2 FRNRAP. V shed 7 bases and J shed 12 bases, with 21 bases lying between them. The CDR3 is 13 residues long. CDR3 coding DNA: TGTGCTAGTGCCCTCTCCGGGACACCCGGGGACACCTTC. It is translated as CASALSGTPGDTF.

For this clone: At one end the junction does not follow the germline gene, possibly because of a read error. The chain joins TRBV5-1 to TRBJ1-2; 9 nucleotides align to TRBD1. The germline V gene has CDR1 SGHRS and CDR2 YFSETQ. The CDR3 is 13 residues long. The CDR3 loop is CASSADRGYVYTF. The CDR3 nucleotides read TGCGCCAGCAGCGCGGACAGGGGTTATGTCTACACCTTC.

The chain combines TRBV27 with TRBJ1-4; perhaps TRBD1 as D (6 bases). V was cut by 6 bases and J by 7 bases, with 15 bases left in between. Germline V CDR1 and CDR2: MNHEY, SMNVEV (reference sequence). The CDR3 contains 14 residues. The CDR3 DNA follows: TGTGCCAGCAGCCTCAACAGGGTCGGTGAAAAACTGTTTTTT. This codes for CASSLNRVGEKLFF.